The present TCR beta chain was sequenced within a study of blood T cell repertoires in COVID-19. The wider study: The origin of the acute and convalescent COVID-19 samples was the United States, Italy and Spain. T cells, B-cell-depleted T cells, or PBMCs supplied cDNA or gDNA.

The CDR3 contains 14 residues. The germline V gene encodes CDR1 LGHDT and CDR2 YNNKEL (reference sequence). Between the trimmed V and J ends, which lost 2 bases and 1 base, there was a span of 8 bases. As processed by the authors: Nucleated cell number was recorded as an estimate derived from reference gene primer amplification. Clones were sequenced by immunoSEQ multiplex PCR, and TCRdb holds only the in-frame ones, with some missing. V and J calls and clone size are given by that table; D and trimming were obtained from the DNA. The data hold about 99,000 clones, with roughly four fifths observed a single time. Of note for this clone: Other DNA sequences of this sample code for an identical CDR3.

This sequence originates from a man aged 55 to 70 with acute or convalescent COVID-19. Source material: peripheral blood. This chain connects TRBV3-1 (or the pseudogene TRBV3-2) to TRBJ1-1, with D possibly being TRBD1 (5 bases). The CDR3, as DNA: TGTGCCAGCAGCCAATCAGACAGGAACACTGAAGCTTTCTTT. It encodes CASSQSDRNTEAFF.